This T cell receptor beta chain was sequenced for a study of blood T cells in healthy people across ages. Study-wide points: Strong correlation existed between TCR beta diversity and naive T cell percentage.

With respect to this clonotype: As yet, its antigen is unknown.

Then a second PCR, running about 6 to 11 cycles, was carried out with a sample-barcoded 5' primer and a J-beta primer mix. TCRdb analysed the 5' RACE reads with MiXCR anew, one entry per CDR3 protein. The data hold about 720,000 distinct CDR3 sequences, with just under 25% observed a single time. These records were also assigned to another study, of T cells of mothers and their children. That report adds: Extracted RNA, in its entirety, went into cDNA synthesis at about 1.6 ug per 15 ul.

The sequenced sample was blood. The receptor comes from a boy aged 10-17 years in good health.

The CDR3 region has the DNA TGTGCCAGCAGTTTGGGACTAGCGGGGGTCAGTTCCTACAATGAGCAGTTCTTC. This encodes CASSLGLAGVSSYNEQFF. The chain couples TRBV6-5 to TRBJ2-1; 14 nucleotides match TRBD2. The CDR3 has 18 amino acids. Losses at the gene ends were 4 bases for V and 1 base for J; bases not matched to a gene: 6. Germline CDR1 and CDR2: MNHEY and SVGAGI.